This T cell receptor beta chain was found in a study of T cell clones after liver transplantation. Study-wide context: TCRbeta sequencing after a pre-transplant mixed lymphocyte reaction identified graft-donor-reactive clones, later tracked in post-transplant blood.

Using immunoSEQ multiplex PCR, the repertoire was profiled, and TCRdb retains in-frame clones only, with some absent. The table shows some 9,400 clones, with roughly 79% occurring only once. This clone was seen only a few times. The TCR originated in a human donor who received a liver transplant. Sequences were derived from CD8+ T cells from blood, sampled before liver transplant.

The CDR3 sequence: CASSEYENSPLHF. The CDR3 region has the DNA TGTGCCAGCAGTGAATATGAGAATTCACCCCTCCACTTT. This chain joins TRBV6-1 and TRBJ1-6, with D hard to call. V lost 2 bases to trimming and J lost 7 bases, with 6 bases between them. The CDR3 sequence is 13 residues long. Per the germline V gene, CDR1 is MNHNS and CDR2 is SASEGT.